What follows are 10 T cell receptor beta chains derived from one specimen sequenced in a study of T cells in Graves' hyperthyroidism and ophthalmopathy. RNA transcripts yielded amplified TCR beta CDR3 regions. The TCR CDR3 was amplified in a first-round RT-PCR using the HTBI primer set. TCRdb re-called the multiplex PCR reads through MiXCR, storing one row per CDR3 protein. There are over 400,000 distinct CDR3 sequences in the sample; 14% to 15% occur only once, and less than 15% lies in the top ten. Source material: blood. All receptors come from a man aged 18 to 29 with Graves' ophthalmopathy.

The sample holds many counts of this clonotype. This chain connects TRBV6-5 to TRBJ2-5; TRBD2 agrees at 12 bases. J was trimmed by 5 bases and V by 2 bases; bases with no gene match: 15. The CDR3 is made up of 19 amino acids. Germline CDR1 is MNHEY and CDR2 is SVGAGI. The CDR3 DNA reads TGTGCCAGCAGTTACGGTCTCAGCCGCCTAGCGGGAGGGATGGAGACCCAGTACTTC. Translation gives CASSYGLSRLAGGMETQYF.

V and J are TRBV5-4 and TRBJ2-1; maybe TRBD1 (6 bases). This CDR3 contains 13 residues. Germline V gives CDR1 SGHNT, CDR2 YYREEE (reference sequence). The V gene lost 4 bases and the J gene lost 10 bases, with 15 bases spanning the gap. In nucleotides, the CDR3 is TGTGCCAGCAGCCTACAGGGTACCAGGGAGCAGTTCTTC. Its translation is CASSLQGTREQFF.

The sample holds many counts of this clonotype. This chain joins TRBV7-6 and TRBJ2-5; 7 bases agree with TRBD2. The junction had 5 bases not matched to a gene; V was cut back by 1 base and J by 0 bases. CDR3 length: 16 residues. Germline V gene lookup returns CDR1 SGHVS and CDR2 FNYEAQ. Here the CDR3 reads CASSLVGGEYQETQYF. CDR3 nucleotide sequence: TGTGCCAGCAGCTTAGTGGGAGGGGAATACCAAGAGACCCAGTACTTC.

The V and J genes are TRBV19 and TRBJ2-2, with 8 bases that match TRBD1. Germline V gene sequence: CDR1 LNHDA, CDR2 SQIVND (reference sequence). The CDR3 runs 14 residues. V lost 4 bases and J lost 4; bases outside the gene matches: 2. The CDR3 region is CASSTQGATGELFF. The CDR3 DNA reads as TGTGCCAGTAGTACTCAGGGGGCCACCGGGGAGCTGTTTTTT.

This clonotype was seen more than once but under ten times. V gene TRBV5-1 combines with J gene TRBJ2-3, with TRBD1 matching 8 bases. Germline CDR1 reads SGHRS; CDR2 reads YFSETQ. CDR3 length: 15 residues. V trimming: 4 bases; J trimming: 2 bases; junction bases outside the gene matches: 6. The CDR3 region is CASSLGQGLTDTQYF. CDR3 nucleotide sequence: TGCGCCAGCAGCCTTGGACAGGGCCTCACAGATACGCAGTATTTT.

At least ten counts were recorded for this clonotype. The CDR3 nucleotides read TGTGCCAGCAGTGAAGTAAAGGCAGGACCTGGCTACACCTTC. Residues: CASSEVKAGPGYTF. This chain links TRBV2 with TRBJ1-2; the D is unclear. Trimming pared 1 base from V and 7 bases from J, leaving 13 bases between. CDR1 and CDR2 (germline): SNHLY, FYNNEI. The CDR3 is 14 residues long.

The gene calls are TRBV6-5 and TRBJ2-2; TRBD1 might be the D (6 bases). Germline V gives CDR1 MNHEY, CDR2 SVGAGI. Deletions cut 2 bases from V and 6 bases from J, with 7 bases between. The CDR3 runs 13 residues. DNA for the CDR3: TGTGCCAGCAGTTACGAGGGGGCCGGGGAGCTGTTTTTT. Translation gives CASSYEGAGELFF.

The rearrangement joins TRBV9 to TRBJ1-1; D remains unclear. The CDR3 runs to 14 residues. The germline V gene encodes CDR1 SGDLS and CDR2 YYNGEE. Trimming removed 0 bases from V and 2 bases from J, with 8 bases in between. The DNA for the CDR3 is TGTGCCAGCAGCGTAGCCCTGATTAACACTGAAGCTTTCTTT. It translates to CASSVALINTEAFF.

There are many counts of this clonotype. V is TRBV7-2 and J is TRBJ2-1; 9 bases line up with TRBD1. V dropped 5 bases and J dropped 12; count of bases not matched to a gene: 5. This CDR3 has 12 amino acids. Germline V lookup: CDR1 SGHTA, CDR2 FQGNSA. Here the CDR3 reads CASSVPGQGQFF. CDR3 DNA sequence: TGTGCCAGCAGCGTACCGGGACAGGGGCAGTTCTTC.

This chain connects TRBV20-1 to TRBJ1-3; no definite D call. The CDR3 sequence is 14 residues long. Germline assignment: CDR1 DFQATT and CDR2 SNEGSKA (reference sequence). Trimming took off 6 bases at V and 1 base at J, with 13 bases between the two ends. CDR3 nucleotide sequence: TGCAGTGCAATAGGACGGATTTCTGGAAACACCATATATTTT. Residues: CSAIGRISGNTIYF.